What follows describes a single T cell receptor beta chain. The data derive from a study of TIL therapy for anti-PD-1-resistant metastatic lung cancer. Turning to the study itself: Patients then received nivolumab; progressors got lymphodepletion, TIL and IL-2. Most patients had lung adenocarcinoma; several tumors were EGFR-mutant, two ALK-rearranged; half smoked currently or formerly.

Germline V gene lookup returns CDR1 SGHTA and CDR2 FQGNSA. There are 16 residues in the CDR3. V lost 5 bases and J lost 0; bases outside the gene matches: 7. The immunoSEQ assay was v3. Libraries were sequenced to around 2 million read pairs (survey) or 5-6 million (deep). Sequencing used immunoSEQ multiplex PCR; TCRdb keeps in-frame clones, though not all of them. The sample includes about 19,000 clones, approximately 79% of them seen just once. The time point denotes: pre-treatment sample, taken before nivolumab and TIL therapy. V is TRBV7-2 and J is TRBJ2-1; 7 positions match TRBD2. This material consisted of blood, taken at baseline. This TCR came from a person aged 25-85 years with non-small cell lung cancer. CDR3 in amino acids: CASSGASGTSYNEQFF. The DNA of the CDR3 is TGTGCCAGCAGCGGAGCTAGCGGAACCTCCTACAATGAGCAGTTCTTC.